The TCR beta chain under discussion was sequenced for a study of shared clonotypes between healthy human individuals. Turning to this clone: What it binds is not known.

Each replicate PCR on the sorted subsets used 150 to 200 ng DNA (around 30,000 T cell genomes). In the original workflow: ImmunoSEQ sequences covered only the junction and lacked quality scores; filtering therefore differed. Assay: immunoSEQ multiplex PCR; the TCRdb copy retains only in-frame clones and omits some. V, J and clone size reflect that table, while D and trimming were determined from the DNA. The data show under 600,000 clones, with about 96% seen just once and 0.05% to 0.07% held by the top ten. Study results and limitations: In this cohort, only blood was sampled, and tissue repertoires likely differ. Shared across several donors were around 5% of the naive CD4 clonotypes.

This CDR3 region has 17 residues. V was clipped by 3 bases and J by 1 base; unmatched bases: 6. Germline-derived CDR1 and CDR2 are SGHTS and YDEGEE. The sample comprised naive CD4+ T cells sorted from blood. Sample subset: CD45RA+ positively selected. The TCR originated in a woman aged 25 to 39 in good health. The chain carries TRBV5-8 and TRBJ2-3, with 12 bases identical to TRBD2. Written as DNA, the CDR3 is TGTGCCAGCAGCTCTAGCGGGAGGGCCTTCGGCACAGATACGCAGTATTTT. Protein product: CASSSSGRAFGTDTQYF.